These T cell receptor beta chains were read from a single sample in a study of cytomegalovirus exposure and HLA in healthy donors. Sequenced by immunoSEQ multiplex PCR; TCRdb stores in-frame clones only, minus some. The table lists around 140,000 clones, around four fifths of them singletons. Sequencing used PBMCs. All receptors derive from a woman in her thirties or forties in good health and CMV-seronegative. Both conserved end residues are trimmed from each CDR3.

V	J	CDR3
TRBV11-2	TRBJ1-1	ASSLDWVAGEAF
TRBV10-1	TRBJ2-7	ASSEAADRYEQY
TRBV10-3	TRBJ1-1	AISESTGNTEAF
TRBV5-1	TRBJ1-2	ASSLYTGGSRGYT
TRBV5-1	TRBJ2-3	ASSLTPAGTDTQY
TRBV7-9	TRBJ1-1	ASSRRENTEAF
TRBV11-2	TRBJ2-7	ASSLDRGHPYEQY
TRBV5-4	TRBJ2-3	ASSYNPSDTQY
TRBV9	TRBJ1-2	ASSVDQGGYGYT
TRBV7-8	TRBJ2-7	ASSLADIPGSEQY
TRBV18	TRBJ2-7	ASSPPLQGTYEQY
TRBV2	TRBJ1-2	ASSAAAGEVYGYT